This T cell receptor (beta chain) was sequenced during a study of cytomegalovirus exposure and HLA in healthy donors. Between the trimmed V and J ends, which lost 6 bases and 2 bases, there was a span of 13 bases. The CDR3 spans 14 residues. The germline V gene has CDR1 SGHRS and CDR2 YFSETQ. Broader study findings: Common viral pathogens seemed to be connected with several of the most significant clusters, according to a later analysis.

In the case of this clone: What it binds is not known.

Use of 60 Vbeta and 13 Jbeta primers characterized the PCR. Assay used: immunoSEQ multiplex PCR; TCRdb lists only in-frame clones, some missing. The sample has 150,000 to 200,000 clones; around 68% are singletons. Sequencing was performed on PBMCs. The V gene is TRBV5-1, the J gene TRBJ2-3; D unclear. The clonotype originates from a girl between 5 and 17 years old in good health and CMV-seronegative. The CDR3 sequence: CASTAHTTTDTQYF. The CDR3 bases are TGCGCCAGCACCGCCCATACTACCACAGATACGCAGTATTTT.